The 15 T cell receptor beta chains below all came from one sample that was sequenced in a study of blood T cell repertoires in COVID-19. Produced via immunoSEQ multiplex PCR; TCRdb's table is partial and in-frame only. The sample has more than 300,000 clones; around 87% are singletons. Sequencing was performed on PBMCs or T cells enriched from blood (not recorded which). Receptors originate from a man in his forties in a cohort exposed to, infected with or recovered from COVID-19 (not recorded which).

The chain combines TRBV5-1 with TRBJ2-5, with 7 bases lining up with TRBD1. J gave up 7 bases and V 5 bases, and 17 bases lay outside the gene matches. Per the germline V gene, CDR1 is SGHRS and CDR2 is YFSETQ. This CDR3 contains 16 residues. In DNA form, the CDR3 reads TGCGCCAGCAGGCCAGGGACAGCTGCCCTTAGCGTGACCCAGTACTTC. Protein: CASRPGTAALSVTQYF. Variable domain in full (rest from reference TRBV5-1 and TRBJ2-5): KAGVTQTPRYLIKTRGQQVTLSCSPISGHRSVSWYQQTPGQGLQFLFEYFSETQRNKGNFPGRFSGRQFSNSRSEMNVSTLELGDSALYLCASRPGTAALSVTQYFGPGTRLLVL.

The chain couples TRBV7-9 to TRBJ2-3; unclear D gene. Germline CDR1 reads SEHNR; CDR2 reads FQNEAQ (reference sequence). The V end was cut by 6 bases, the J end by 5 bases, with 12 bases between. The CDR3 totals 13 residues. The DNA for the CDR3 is TGTGCCAGCAGTTCCATGGCTGGAGATACGCAGTATTTT. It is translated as CASSSMAGDTQYF.

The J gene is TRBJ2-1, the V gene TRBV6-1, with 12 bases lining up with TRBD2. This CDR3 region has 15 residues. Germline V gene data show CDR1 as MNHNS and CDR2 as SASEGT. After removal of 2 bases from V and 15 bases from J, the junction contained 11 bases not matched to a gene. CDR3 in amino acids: CASSESTSGRPPGFF. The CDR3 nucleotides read TGTGCCAGCAGTGAAAGCACTAGCGGGAGGCCACCGGGGTTCTTC.

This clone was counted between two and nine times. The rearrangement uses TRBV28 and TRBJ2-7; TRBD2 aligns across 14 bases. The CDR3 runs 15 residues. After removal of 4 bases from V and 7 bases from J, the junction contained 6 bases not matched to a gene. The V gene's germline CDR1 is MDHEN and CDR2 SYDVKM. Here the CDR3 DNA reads TGTGCCAGCAGTTCTTGGACTAGCGGGGGGAAGGAGCAGTACTTC. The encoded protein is CASSSWTSGGKEQYF.

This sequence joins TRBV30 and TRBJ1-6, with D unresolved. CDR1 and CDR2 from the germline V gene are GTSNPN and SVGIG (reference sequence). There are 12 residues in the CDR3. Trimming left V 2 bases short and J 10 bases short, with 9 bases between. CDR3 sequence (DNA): TGTGCCTGGAGTCGAATTGGCTCACCCCTCCACTTT. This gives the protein CAWSRIGSPLHF.

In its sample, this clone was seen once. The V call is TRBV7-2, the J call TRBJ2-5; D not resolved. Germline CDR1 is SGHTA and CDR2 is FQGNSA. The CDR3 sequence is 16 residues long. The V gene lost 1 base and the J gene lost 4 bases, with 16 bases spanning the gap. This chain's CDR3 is CASSLVSGFRRETQYF. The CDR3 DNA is TGTGCCAGCAGCTTAGTATCAGGCTTCCGTAGAGAGACCCAGTACTTC.

This chain's CDR3 is CASSSFSGGRGPMNTEAFF. The CDR3 DNA reads TGCGCCAGCAGCTCTTTCTCAGGTGGAAGGGGGCCGATGAACACTGAAGCTTTCTTT. This chain joins TRBV5-1 and TRBJ1-1; the match to TRBD1 covers 7 bases. This CDR3 has 19 amino acids. CDR1 is SGHRS and CDR2 is YFSETQ in the germline V gene. V lost 3 bases to trimming and J lost 0 bases; unmatched junction nucleotides: 17.

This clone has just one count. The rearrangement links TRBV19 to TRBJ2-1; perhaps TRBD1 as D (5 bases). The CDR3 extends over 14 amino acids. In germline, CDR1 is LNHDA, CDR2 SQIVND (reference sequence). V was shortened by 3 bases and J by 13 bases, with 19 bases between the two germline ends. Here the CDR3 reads CASSIASQGGFQFF. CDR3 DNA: TGTGCCAGTAGTATTGCGAGTCAGGGTGGGTTTCAGTTCTTC.

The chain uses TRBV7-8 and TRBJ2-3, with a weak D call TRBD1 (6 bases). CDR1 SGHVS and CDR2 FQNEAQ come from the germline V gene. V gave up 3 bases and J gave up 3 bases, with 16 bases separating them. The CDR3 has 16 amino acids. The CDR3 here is CASSLWGPPGTDTQYF. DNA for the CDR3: TGTGCCAGCAGCTTGTGGGGGCCCCCCGGGACAGATACGCAGTATTTT.

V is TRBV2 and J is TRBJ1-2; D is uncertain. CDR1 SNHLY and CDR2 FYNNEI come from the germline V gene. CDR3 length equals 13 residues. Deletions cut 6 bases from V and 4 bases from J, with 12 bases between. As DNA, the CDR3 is TGTGCCAGCAGGAGGGAGGGAAGCTATGGCTACACCTTC. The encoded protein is CASRREGSYGYTF.

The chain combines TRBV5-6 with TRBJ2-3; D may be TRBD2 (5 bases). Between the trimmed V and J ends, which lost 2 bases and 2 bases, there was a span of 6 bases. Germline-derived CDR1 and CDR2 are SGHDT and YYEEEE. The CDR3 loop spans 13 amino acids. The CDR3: CASSLAATDTQYF. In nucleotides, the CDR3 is TGTGCCAGCAGCTTAGCGGCCACAGATACGCAGTATTTT.

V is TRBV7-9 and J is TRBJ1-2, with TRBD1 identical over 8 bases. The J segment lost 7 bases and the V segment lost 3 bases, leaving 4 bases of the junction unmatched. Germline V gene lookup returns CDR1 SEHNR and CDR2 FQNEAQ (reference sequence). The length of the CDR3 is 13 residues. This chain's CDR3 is CASSLDRVGGYTF. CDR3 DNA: TGTGCCAGCAGCTTGGACAGGGTGGGTGGCTACACCTTC.

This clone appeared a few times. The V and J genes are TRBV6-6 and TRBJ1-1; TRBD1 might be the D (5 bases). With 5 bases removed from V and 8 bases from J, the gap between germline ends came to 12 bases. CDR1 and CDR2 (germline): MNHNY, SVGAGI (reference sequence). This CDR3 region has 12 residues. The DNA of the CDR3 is TGTGCCAGCAGTGCTCAGGGCGTAGAAGCTTTCTTT. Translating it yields CASSAQGVEAFF.

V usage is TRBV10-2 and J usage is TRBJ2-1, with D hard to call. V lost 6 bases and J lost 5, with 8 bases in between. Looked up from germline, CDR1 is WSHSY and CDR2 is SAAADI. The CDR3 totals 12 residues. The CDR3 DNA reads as TGCGCCAGCAGGGTCCAGGACAATGAGCAGTTCTTC. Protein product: CASRVQDNEQFF.

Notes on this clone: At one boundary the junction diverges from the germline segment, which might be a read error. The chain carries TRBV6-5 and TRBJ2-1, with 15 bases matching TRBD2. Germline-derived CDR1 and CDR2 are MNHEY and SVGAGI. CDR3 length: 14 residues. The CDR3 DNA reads TGTGCCAGCAGCCCGGGACTAGCGGGAGGATTTCCGGTCTTC. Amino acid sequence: CASSPGLAGGFPVF.